This note documents a single TCR beta chain sequence. The antigen this receptor binds is unknown. The record has no base qualities; no much larger clone is one base away. The sample originates from a study of T cell responses to AZD1222 COVID-19 vaccine (dated by TCRdb to 2020 to 2023). As for the study more broadly: A total of 233 trial participants underwent TCR sequencing, of whom about 210 received two doses of AZD1222 and 26 received two doses of the MenACWY control vaccine. Trial participants were enrolled by age into 18-55, 56-69 and 70-plus year subgroups, with roughly 150, 30 and 60 TCR-sequenced participants respectively.

There are 11 amino acids in the CDR3, from cysteine to phenylalanine inclusive. Only the CDR3 region is kept as DNA, spanning 33 bases read in frame from base 1. The CDR1 and CDR2 encoded by the germline V gene (reference sequence) are DFQATT and SNEGSKA. General findings and caveats noted by the study authors: Because no day 14 peak-response samples were available, the repertoires could be characterized only after the peak T cell response. The whole spike protein was spanned by vaccine-associated CD4 TCRs, and dominant responses were seen in regions 160-218 and 743-854. Only 5 to 7 AZD1222 recipients were SARS-CoV-2 seropositive at baseline, limiting conclusions about previously exposed vaccinees. The 56-69-year group was small, and its depth increase did not reach significance, likely because of low power. Nearly half of unique spike-specific TCRs reportedly recognized epitopes outside regions mutated in the B.1.351 and B.1.1.7 variants. Participants were mostly white British, with more females than males. The authors suggested clonal diversity may have been underestimated. A significant rise in spike-specific TCR breadth and depth was observed after two AZD1222 doses relative to day 0 and relative to MenACWY recipients.

The label giving this sample's time point can be read as: about 28 days (+/-7) after the second vaccine dose. The treatment or condition tag for this specimen amounts to: meningococcal conjugate vaccine given as trial control. Samples from vaccinated people were obtained from the UK trials COV001 and COV002, which included a single-blind randomized controlled phase 2/3 trial of AZD1222 (ChAdOx1 nCoV-19) in healthy adults. Trial participant PBMC samples were collected at day 0 and day 28 after the second dose for TCRbeta chain sequencing. The CDR3 regions of human TCRbeta chains were analyzed by immunosequencing. As for the authors' bioinformatics: TCRs in the repertoires were matched against a reference library of SARS-CoV-2-specific TCRs that had been generated with the MIRA antigen-specificity platform. Breadth meant the fraction of unique TCRs that were SARS-CoV-2-associated, whereas depth meant the fraction of total T cells that were SARS-CoV-2-associated. Using the MIRA data, every spike-specific TCR was mapped to the spike region that the TCR reacted to and assigned to either a CD4 or a CD8 class. Log10-transformed breadth and depth values were compared by one-way ANOVA with Sidak's multiple comparisons tests. The source is immuneACCESS, and TCRdb retained only in-frame sequences with V and J called. Part of the clones is not carried over; for the studies checked, unresolved V genes explain less than half of this, and the remainder is unexplained. V, J and clone size reflect that table, while D and trimming were determined from the DNA. Recorded for this sample are some 170,000 clones; just under 95% of them occurred a single time. The ten biggest clones cover around 1% of the sample.

The TCR comes from an adult who received the MenACWY meningococcal vaccine as a control. The source material was peripheral blood, sampled 28 days after the second dose of the MenACWY control vaccine. Rearrangement joined TRBV20-1 to TRBJ1-1; the D gene is not confidently resolved. The CDR3 region reads CSLPGNTEAFF. Read as DNA, the sequence is TGCAGCCTACCAGGAAACACTGAAGCTTTCTTT.